The rows below give T cell receptor beta chains drawn from one sample of a study of blood T cell repertoires in COVID-19. Generated by immunoSEQ multiplex PCR, the TCRdb table keeps only in-frame clones and is missing some. This sample has some 180,000 clones; 86% occur once, and the top ten carry around 25%. Material: PBMCs or T cells enriched from blood (not recorded which). These receptors all stem from a woman aged 40 to 50 in a cohort exposed to, infected with or recovered from COVID-19 (not recorded which). Each CDR3 is given with its conserved first and last residue. The D gene is left open where the match is weak. Expanded clones get a size class; other rows say once, few or many, or leave the size out.

CDR3	DNA	D	V	size	J
CATSDSRGFPYNEQFF	TGTGCCACCAGTGATTCTCGGGGGTTTCCCTACAATGAGCAGTTCTTC	-	TRBV24-1	-	TRBJ2-1
CASSLFRGSGELFF	TGTGCCAGCAGTTTATTTAGAGGTAGCGGGGAGCTGTTTTTT	-	TRBV27	-	TRBJ2-2
CASSQQGSSYNSPLHF	TGCGCCAGCAGCCAACAGGGGAGCTCCTATAATTCACCCCTCCACTTT	-	TRBV4-1	-	TRBJ1-6
CASSPGQGLYEQYF	TGTGCCAGCAGCCCGGGACAGGGCCTCTACGAGCAGTACTTC	TRBD1	TRBV27	-	TRBJ2-7
CASGNRHFVQETQYF	TGTGCCAGCGGAAACCGACACTTTGTACAAGAGACCCAGTACTTC	-	TRBV25-1	-	TRBJ2-5
CASSLYSNQPQHF	TGTGCCAGCAGCCTTTATAGCAATCAGCCCCAGCATTTT	-	TRBV11-2	-	TRBJ1-5
CASSPRVGGETQYF	TGTGCCAGCAGCCCCCGGGTCGGAGGAGAGACCCAGTACTTC	-	TRBV9	once	TRBJ2-5
CATSRDGLAVNTGELFF	TGTGCCACCAGCCGCGACGGACTAGCGGTTAACACCGGGGAGCTGTTTTTT	TRBD2	TRBV15	-	TRBJ2-2
CASSQAGGATEAFF	TGTGCCAGCAGCCAAGCAGGGGGAGCAACTGAAGCTTTCTTT	TRBD1	TRBV14	-	TRBJ1-1
CASSFQRGRGGNEQFF	TGCGCCAGCAGCTTTCAGCGGGGACGGGGAGGCAATGAGCAGTTCTTC	TRBD2	TRBV5-1	-	TRBJ2-1
CASSLVGFRSSYEQYF	TGTGCCAGCAGCTTAGTAGGTTTCAGGTCCTCCTACGAGCAGTACTTC	-	TRBV7-2	-	TRBJ2-7
CASSRGHTNLYGYTF	TGCGCCAGCAGCCGTGGACACACAAACCTCTATGGCTACACCTTC	-	TRBV4-1	-	TRBJ1-2
CASRETGGAHYGYTF	TGTGCCAGCAGAGAAACAGGGGGCGCGCACTATGGCTACACCTTC	TRBD1	TRBV6-6	few	TRBJ1-2
CASSSREGYNYGYTF	TGTGCCAGCAGCTCTAGGGAGGGCTATAACTATGGCTACACCTTC	-	TRBV27	-	TRBJ1-2
CASSPPSSGAYEQYF	TGTGCCAGCTCACCACCTTCAAGCGGGGCCTACGAGCAGTACTTC	TRBD2	TRBV18	-	TRBJ2-7
CASSFYGNANTGELFF	TGTGCCAGCAGCTTTTACGGGAACGCGAACACCGGGGAGCTGTTTTTT	-	TRBV5-6	-	TRBJ2-2
CASSLPPVGTDTQYF	TGTGCCAGCAGCCTACCTCCGGTGGGCACAGATACGCAGTATTTT	-	TRBV28	-	TRBJ2-3
CATSDLRERTGAFF	TGTGCCACCAGTGATCTGAGGGAGCGGACAGGGGCGTTCTTC	TRBD1	TRBV24-1	-	TRBJ2-1
CASSQDGGFNEKLFF	TGCGCCAGCAGCCAAGATGGGGGGTTCAATGAAAAACTGTTTTTT	-	TRBV4-1	-	TRBJ1-4
CASSIKGARQPQHF	TGTGCCAGTAGTATTAAGGGGGCGCGTCAGCCCCAGCATTTT	TRBD1	TRBV19	-	TRBJ1-5
CASSPGVVGRTNTEAFF	TGTGCCAGCAGCCCGGGGGTAGTCGGCAGGACGAACACTGAAGCTTTCTTT	-	TRBV9	-	TRBJ1-1
CASSPVEQFF	TGTGCCAGCAGCCCCGTTGAGCAGTTCTTC	-	TRBV7-6	-	TRBJ2-1
CASSLDRGFSYEQYF	TGTGCCAGCAGCTTGGACAGGGGTTTTTCCTACGAGCAGTACTTC	TRBD1	TRBV5-5	-	TRBJ2-7
CASSYSAGRTEAFF	TGTGCCAGCAGTTACTCTGCAGGGCGGACTGAAGCTTTCTTT	-	TRBV6-5	-	TRBJ1-1
CASSRTVDQPQHF	TGTGCCAGCAGCAGGACAGTCGATCAGCCCCAGCATTTT	-	TRBV6-5	-	TRBJ1-5
CASSQDLGQGASKNIQYF	TGCGCCAGCAGCCAAGATTTGGGTCAGGGGGCTTCCAAAAACATTCAGTACTTC	TRBD1	TRBV4-3	-	TRBJ2-4